Sequencing of this T cell receptor (beta chain) was carried out in a study of blood T cell repertoires in COVID-19. Donors in Cohort 3 who had recovered were those with two negative PCRs, healthcare professional clearance, or resolution of their symptoms. The repertoire was sequenced with immunoSEQ multiplex PCR; TCRdb's copy has only in-frame clones and lacks some. The sample contains about 120,000 clones, 84% of which appear only once. The germline V gene has CDR1 SQVTM and CDR2 ANQGSEA. This CDR3 region has 15 residues. The ends were cut back, 1 base at V and 2 bases at J, with 13 bases in the middle.

This clonotype originated in a young woman who had recovered from COVID-19. This chain links TRBV29-1 with TRBJ2-3; the D gene is possibly TRBD2 (5 bases). Source material: PBMCs or T cells enriched from blood (not recorded which). The CDR3 nucleotides are TGCAGCGTTGAAGCGGGGAGCCACTCCACAGATACGCAGTATTTT. It yields the protein CSVEAGSHSTDTQYF.